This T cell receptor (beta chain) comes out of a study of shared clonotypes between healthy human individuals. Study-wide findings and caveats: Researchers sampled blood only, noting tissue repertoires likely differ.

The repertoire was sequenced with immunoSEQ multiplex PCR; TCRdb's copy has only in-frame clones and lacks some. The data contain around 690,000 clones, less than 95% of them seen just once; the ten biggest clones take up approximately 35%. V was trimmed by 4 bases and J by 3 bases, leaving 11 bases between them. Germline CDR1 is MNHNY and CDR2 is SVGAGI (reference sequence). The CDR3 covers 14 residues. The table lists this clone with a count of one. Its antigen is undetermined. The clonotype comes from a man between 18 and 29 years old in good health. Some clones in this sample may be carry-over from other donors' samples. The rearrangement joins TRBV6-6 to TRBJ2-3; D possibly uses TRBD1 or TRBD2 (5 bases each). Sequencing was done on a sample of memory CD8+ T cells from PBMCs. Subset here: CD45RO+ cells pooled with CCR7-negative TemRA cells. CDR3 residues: CASSWGFGTDTQYF. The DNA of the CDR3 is TGTGCCAGCAGTTGGGGGTTCGGGACAGATACGCAGTATTTT.